The clone carrying this TCR beta chain appeared once. V trimming: 5 bases; J trimming: 7 bases; junction bases outside the gene matches: 3. Germline loops: CDR1 SGHVS, CDR2 FNYEAQ. This CDR3 contains 12 residues. This entry belongs to a study of blood T cell repertoires in COVID-19. Across the study: Sites across the United States, Italy and Spain contributed samples from acute and convalescent COVID-19.

Sequencing was performed with immunoSEQ multiplex PCR; in TCRdb, only in-frame clones are kept and a portion is missing. The sample has under 200,000 clones, 80% seen once. Material: peripheral blood. J is TRBJ1-2 and V is TRBV7-6, with 8 bases aligning to TRBD1. This TCR was recovered from a man in his 70s with active or convalescent COVID-19. In DNA, the CDR3 is TGTGCCAGCAGCCCTGGACAGGGTGGCTACACCTTC. Translation: CASSPGQGGYTF.